Sequencing of this T cell receptor (beta chain) was carried out in a study of Ad26.COV2.S vaccination and SARS-CoV-2 variants. In the study overall: The vaccine Ad26.COV2.S was put into the muscle once, or twice with 56 days between.

Study outcomes and limitations: Overall T cell responses may have been underestimated by the analyses of TCR breadth and depth.

TCRdb keeps only in-frame clones here, not all; method: immunoSEQ multiplex PCR. The sample has 300,000 to 500,000 clones; 75% to 90% are singletons. Specified treatment: over 15 received Ad26.COV2.S at low or high dose, single or two shots; about 5 received placebo; per-sample allocation not given. After the first vaccine or placebo injection, samples were drawn on day 63. Concerning this clone: Its antigen is unidentified.

This specimen was peripheral blood, taken in a trial of Ad26.COV2.S vaccine versus placebo. The sequence derives from a person between 18 and 60 years old who received the Ad26.COV2.S COVID-19 vaccine or a placebo.

This CDR3 is CASSQRDRETPLHF. CDR3 DNA: TGTGCCAGCAGCCAAAGGGACAGGGAAACACCCCTCCACTTT. The chain has TRBV6-5 and TRBJ1-6; the match to TRBD1 covers 9 bases. CDR1 and CDR2 from the germline V gene are MNHEY and SVGAGI. The CDR3 runs to 14 residues. Trimming took 6 bases from V and 11 from J; bases not matched to a gene: 8.